The entry below gives a single T cell receptor (beta chain) sequence along with its context. What it recognizes is unknown. This sample stems from a study of Ad26.COV2.S vaccination and SARS-CoV-2 variants. Described treatment: roughly 18 received Ad26.COV2.S at low or high dose, single or two shots; several received placebo; per-sample allocation not given. After the first vaccine or placebo injection, samples were drawn on day 63. The assay was immunoSEQ multiplex PCR, and TCRdb's table has in-frame clones only and misses some. The sample lists fewer than 900,000 clones, roughly 90% occurring once. Study-wide findings and caveats: Researchers reported similar non-spike TCR breadth in vaccine and placebo recipients. Vaccine recipients posted higher spike-specific TCR breadth than their placebo counterparts.

This sample comprised peripheral blood, obtained in a trial of Ad26.COV2.S vaccine versus placebo. This TCR was recovered from a person between 18 and 60 years old who received the Ad26.COV2.S COVID-19 vaccine or a placebo.

CDR3 nucleotides: TGTGCCCGCGCAGGGGTTCTTTACAATGAGCAGTTCTTC. Amino acid sequence: CARAGVLYNEQFF. The chain employs TRBV30 and TRBJ2-1, with a weak D call TRBD1 (6 bases). V was pared by 8 bases and J by 4 bases, with 15 bases between. This CDR3 has 13 residues. CDR1 and CDR2 (germline): GTSNPN, SVGIG (reference sequence). Combining the CDR3 with reference TRBV30 and TRBJ2-1 gives the whole variable domain SQTIHQWPATLVQPVGSPLSLECTVEGTSNPNLYWYRQAAGRGLQLLFYSVGIGQISSEVPQNLSASRPQDRQFILSSKKLLLSDSGFYLCARAGVLYNEQFFGPGTRLTVL.